Listed below are T cell receptor beta chains from one sample, sequenced in a study of breast tumors, draining lymph nodes, adjacent tissues. TCRdb processed the multiplex PCR reads anew with MiXCR; each CDR3 protein has one entry. The table shows 83,000 or so distinct CDR3 sequences, with about 21% occurring only once. Sequencing was done on a sample of axillary lymph node tissue. Every receptor here comes from a female donor with breast cancer. Some clones in this sample may be carry-over from other donors' samples. The conserved cysteine and the conserved F or W are not part of the CDR3 here.

v_call cdr3_aa
TRBV2 ASSEEQETQY
TRBV20-1 SARGGTGGGQPQH
TRBV7-2 ASSLLGSVTDTQY
TRBV20-1 SARGSGSTDTQY
TRBV6-5 ASSYPLGETNYGYT
TRBV4-2 ASSQESQAGASRGDTQY
TRBV29-1 SVRRGGQETQY
TRBV15 ATSRDRGYEQY
TRBV28 ASSFWGWGYT
TRBV11-2 ASSLTPGGPYETGELF
TRBV30 AWTRGEKLF
TRBV4-1 ASSQGIGLAGNDEQF
TRBV7-2 ASSTRSTSGNQETQY
TRBV28 ASSLYGGYT
TRBV18 ASSLQGRGSEQY
TRBV12-3/TRBV12-4 ASQLAGYSTDTQY
TRBV20-1 SASEGGLGQPQH
TRBV12-3/TRBV12-4 ASSLTSSGRNADTQY
TRBV7-3 ASSLEASGNYEQY
TRBV5-4 ASSRWEGANTGELF
TRBV9 ASSPSGTSLVAYNEQF
TRBV20-1 SARRSDTQY
TRBV6-5 ASCISFGGSVNYGYT
TRBV20-1 GAGTSADTQY
TRBV2 ASSLQGVTDTQY
TRBV19 AGQLGRNYGYT
TRBV9 ASSPGQVGYGYT
TRBV7-2 ASSIWTGHYEQY
TRBV6-1 ASRPDRVGQETQY
TRBV4-2 ASSPRQGTDTQY
TRBV19 ASSAGGGYEQY
TRBV27 ASSLSGTAPTEQY
TRBV5-1 ASSRGDVSPLH
TRBV4-1 ASSQALLAGKGGRHNEQF
TRBV28 ATGGSGRGTDTQY
TRBV19 ASSPGAAEKIYEQY
TRBV15 ATSLTGAGSNQPQH
TRBV2 ASSGGTSGSYNEQF
TRBV9 ASSVDPGGTYEQY
TRBV18 ASSGTAGYNEQF
TRBV20-1 SARELADYEQY
TRBV2 ASSDRQGPSWHSGNTIY
TRBV9 ASSVASQGTDTQY
TRBV6-5 ASSYDRGFYGYT
TRBV28 ASSSWGSLATNEKLF
TRBV5-8 ASSLTGTYEQY
TRBV9 ASSVEGRAGHYGYT
TRBV4-2 ASSPRDSLAGVSSYNGQF
TRBV29-1 SGGGTYNEQF
TRBV7-9 ASSTQGQGDTRELF
TRBV4-1 ASSQVQRAPEQY
TRBV11-2 ASRIMSSYNEQF
TRBV4-2 ASSPGGTSGIGEF
TRBV29-1 SVEVAGVTYEQY